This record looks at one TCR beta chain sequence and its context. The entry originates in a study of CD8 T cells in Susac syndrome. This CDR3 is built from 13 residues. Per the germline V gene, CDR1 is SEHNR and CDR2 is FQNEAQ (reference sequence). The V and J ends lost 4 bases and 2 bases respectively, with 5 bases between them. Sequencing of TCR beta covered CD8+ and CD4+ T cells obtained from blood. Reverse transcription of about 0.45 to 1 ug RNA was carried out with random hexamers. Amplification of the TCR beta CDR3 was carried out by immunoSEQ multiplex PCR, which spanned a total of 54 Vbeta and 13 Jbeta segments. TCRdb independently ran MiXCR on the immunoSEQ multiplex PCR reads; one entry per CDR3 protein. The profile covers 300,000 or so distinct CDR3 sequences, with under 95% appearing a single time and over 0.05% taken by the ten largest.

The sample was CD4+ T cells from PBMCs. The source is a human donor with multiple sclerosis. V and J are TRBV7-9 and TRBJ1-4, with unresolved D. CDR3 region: CASSSVTNEKLFF. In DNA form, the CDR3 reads TGTGCCAGCAGCTCCGTTACTAATGAAAAACTGTTTTTT.